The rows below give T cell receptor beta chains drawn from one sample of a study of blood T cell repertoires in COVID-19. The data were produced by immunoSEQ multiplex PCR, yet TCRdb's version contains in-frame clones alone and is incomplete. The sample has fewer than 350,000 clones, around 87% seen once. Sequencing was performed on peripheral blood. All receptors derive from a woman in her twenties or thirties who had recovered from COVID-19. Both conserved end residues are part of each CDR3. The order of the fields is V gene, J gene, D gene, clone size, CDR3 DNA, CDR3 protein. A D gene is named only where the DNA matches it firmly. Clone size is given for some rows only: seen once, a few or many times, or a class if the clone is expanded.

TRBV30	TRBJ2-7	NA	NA	TGTGCCTGGGCTCCCCAGTCCTACGAGCAGTACTTC	CAWAPQSYEQYF
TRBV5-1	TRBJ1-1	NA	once	TGCGCCAGCAGCTTGGGGGGCTCGAACACTGAAGCTTTCTTT	CASSLGGSNTEAFF
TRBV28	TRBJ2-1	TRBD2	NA	TGTGCCAGCAAGTCTTGGACTAGCGGAGCCTCCTACAATGAGCAGTTCTTC	CASKSWTSGASYNEQFF
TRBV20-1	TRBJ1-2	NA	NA	TGCAGTGCTAGTAGGGATTGGGTCACCACGGGGTATGGCTACACCTTC	CSASRDWVTTGYGYTF
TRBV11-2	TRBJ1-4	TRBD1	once	TGTGCCAGCAGCTCGACAGGGTCAACTAATGAAAAACTGTTTTTT	CASSSTGSTNEKLFF
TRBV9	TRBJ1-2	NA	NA	TGTGCCAGCAGCGTAGCGGAGACAGCTAAAAACTATGGCTACACCTTC	CASSVAETAKNYGYTF
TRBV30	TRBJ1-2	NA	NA	TGTGCCTGGAGTATAGGACAGATAAATGGCTACACCTTC	CAWSIGQINGYTF
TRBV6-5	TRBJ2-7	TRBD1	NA	TGTGCCAGCAGGGACCCCCCGGGACAGGGGCGCGAGCAGTACTTC	CASRDPPGQGREQYF
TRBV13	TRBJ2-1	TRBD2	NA	TGTGCCAGCAGCTTAGAAGCCAGCGGGGGGGCCGATGAGCAGTTCTTC	CASSLEASGGADEQFF
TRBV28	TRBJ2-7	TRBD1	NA	TGTGCCAGCAGCCTCGGACAGGGTGTATTTGAGCAGTACTTC	CASSLGQGVFEQYF
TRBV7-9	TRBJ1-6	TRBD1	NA	TGTGCCAGCAGCTTAGAACAGGGGCGGTCACCCCTCCACTTT	CASSLEQGRSPLHF
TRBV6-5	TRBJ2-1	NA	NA	TGTGCCAGCAGTTACCGACAGACCTACAATGAGCAGTTCTTC	CASSYRQTYNEQFF
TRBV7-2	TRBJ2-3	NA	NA	TGTGCCAGCAGCTTAGGTCGCGGGCCAACAGATACGCAGTATTTT	CASSLGRGPTDTQYF
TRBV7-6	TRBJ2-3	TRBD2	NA	TGTGCCAGCAGCTACACAGCGGGGGGCTTCGATACGCAGTATTTT	CASSYTAGGFDTQYF
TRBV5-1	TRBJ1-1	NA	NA	TGCGCCAGCAGCGGGGGTGGACTAAAGGAGGTAGTGACTGAAGCTTTCTTT	CASSGGGLKEVVTEAFF
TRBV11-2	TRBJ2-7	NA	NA	TGTGCCAGCAGCCCTCCAGGGGGGACCTACGAGCAGTACTTC	CASSPPGGTYEQYF
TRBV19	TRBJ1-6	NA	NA	TGTGCCAGTAGTATAGGAGTAGGGGGCTCCTATAATTCACCCCTCCACTTT	CASSIGVGGSYNSPLHF
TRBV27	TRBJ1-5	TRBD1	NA	TGTGCCAGCAGCCCCGGAGGGACAGCATCCCATTTT	CASSPGGTASHF
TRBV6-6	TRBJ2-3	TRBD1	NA	TGTGCCAGCAGTCGACCGCCAGGGGCAGGGGGCGCAGATACGCAGTATTTT	CASSRPPGAGGADTQYF
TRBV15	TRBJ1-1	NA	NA	TGTGCCACCAGCAGATTTCGGGGTAGAGTGAACACTGAAGCTTTCTTT	CATSRFRGRVNTEAFF
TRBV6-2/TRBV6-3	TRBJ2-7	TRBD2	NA	TGTGCCAGCAGTTACAGTCGGGGGGGCGAGCAGTACTTC	CASSYSRGGEQYF
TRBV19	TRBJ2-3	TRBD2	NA	TGTGCCAGTAGTATCAGATCTAGCGGGGGTGGCACAGATACGCAGTATTTT	CASSIRSSGGGTDTQYF
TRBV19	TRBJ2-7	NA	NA	TGTGCCAGTAGTCTGGACAGTTCCTACGAGCAGTACTTC	CASSLDSSYEQYF
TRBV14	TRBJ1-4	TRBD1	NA	TGTGCCAGCAGCCACACACGAGACAGGGACCGGAGGGAAAAACTGTTTTTT	CASSHTRDRDRREKLFF
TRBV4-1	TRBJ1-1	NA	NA	TGCGCCAGCAGCCAAGAGAGGACGGGGGGCACTGAAGCTTTCTTT	CASSQERTGGTEAFF
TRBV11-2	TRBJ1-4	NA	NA	TGTGCCAGCAGCTTAGTCGGCGGAGTTAATGAAAAACTGTTTTTT	CASSLVGGVNEKLFF
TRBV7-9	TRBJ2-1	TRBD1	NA	TGTGCCAGCAGCTTAGCAGGGACAGGGTTTCGCTCCTACAATGAGCAGTTCTTC	CASSLAGTGFRSYNEQFF
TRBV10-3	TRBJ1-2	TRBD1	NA	TGTGCCATCAGTGAAGGGACAGGGGCGCGGTTCTATGGCTACACCTTC	CAISEGTGARFYGYTF
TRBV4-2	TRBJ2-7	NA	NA	TGTGCCAGCAGCCAAGATCTCAGGGGTCGAGAGCAGTACTTC	CASSQDLRGREQYF
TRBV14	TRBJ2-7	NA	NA	TGTGCCAGCAGCCCAAGCCACTACGAGCAGTACTTC	CASSPSHYEQYF
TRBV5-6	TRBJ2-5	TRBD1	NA	TGTGCCAGCAGCCCTTGGACAGGGAGTGAGACCCAGTACTTC	CASSPWTGSETQYF
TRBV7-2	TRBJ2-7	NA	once	TGTGCCAGCAGCTTGGGAGCTAGCGAGAGCTCCTACGAGCAGTACTTC	CASSLGASESSYEQYF
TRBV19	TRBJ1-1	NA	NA	TGTGCCAGTAGTACCGGGAGCACATACACTGAAGCTTTCTTT	CASSTGSTYTEAFF
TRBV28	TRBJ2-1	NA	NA	TGTGCCAGCAGTTTGCCGCTAGCTTACAATGAGCAGTTCTTC	CASSLPLAYNEQFF
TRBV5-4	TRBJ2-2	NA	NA	TGTGCCAGCAGCCGCGGGGGATCAAAGCAGGGGAGAAACACCGGGGAGCTGTTTTTT	CASSRGGSKQGRNTGELFF
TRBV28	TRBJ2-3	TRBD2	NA	TGTGCCAGCAGCCCCACTAGCGGGACAGATACGCAGTATTTT	CASSPTSGTDTQYF
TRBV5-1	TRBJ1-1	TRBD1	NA	TGCGCCAGCAGCTTGGACGACAGGGGGTCGAACACTGAAGCTTTCTTT	CASSLDDRGSNTEAFF
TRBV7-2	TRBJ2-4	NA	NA	TGTGCCAGCAGCTTGTACGGACAACAAGTTTGGAACATTCAGTACTTC	CASSLYGQQVWNIQYF
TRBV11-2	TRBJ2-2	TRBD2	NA	TGTGCCAGCAGCCGCGGACTAGCCGGCCCGGCCGGGGAGCTGTTTTTT	CASSRGLAGPAGELFF
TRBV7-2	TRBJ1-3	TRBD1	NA	TGTGCCAGCAGCGCACAGGGGAGTCGAAACACCATATATTTT	CASSAQGSRNTIYF
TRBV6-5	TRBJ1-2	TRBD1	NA	TGTGCCAGCAGGACGGACAGGGCCCTCGGCTACACCTTC	CASRTDRALGYTF
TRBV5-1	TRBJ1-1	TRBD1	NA	TGCGCCAGCAGCTCCGGGGACAGGGATCCCACTGAAGCTTTCTTT	CASSSGDRDPTEAFF
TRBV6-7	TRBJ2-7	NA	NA	TGTGCCAGGAGTACCACAGGGCGGATCTTCTCCTACGAGCAGTACTTC	CARSTTGRIFSYEQYF
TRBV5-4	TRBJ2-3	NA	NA	TGTGCCAGCAGCTTCTTGGGCGGGGGCCCAGATACGCAGTATTTT	CASSFLGGGPDTQYF
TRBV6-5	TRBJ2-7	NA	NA	TGTGCCAGCAGGCAAGGTGGGACACCCTCCTACGAGCAGTACTTC	CASRQGGTPSYEQYF
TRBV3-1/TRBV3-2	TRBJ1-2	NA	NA	TGTGCCAGCAGCACGACAGTCTCTGGCGGCTACACCTTC	CASSTTVSGGYTF
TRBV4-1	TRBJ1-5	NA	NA	TGCGCCAGCAGCCAAGGATTGTCCCGACAGACAAACAATCAGCCCCAGCATTTT	CASSQGLSRQTNNQPQHF